The source of this T cell receptor (beta chain) is a study of T-cell memory formation after mild COVID-19 (dated by TCRdb to the early 2020s). About the full investigation: Most TCR sequence clusters were specific to one of the two donors. In a couple of donors, T-cell clones that expanded and contracted after mild COVID-19 were tracked by sequencing TCRalpha and TCRbeta repertoires over time. The cohort was made up of two young adult volunteers, one female and one male, who were previously healthy. The paper as a whole reports these results and caveats: Whether the second-wave clones peaking on day 37 were SARS-CoV-2 specific was not confirmed. Only a couple of mild cases were covered by the study, and larger cohorts that include severe cases with pre-infection samples were considered necessary. Some responding clones were detected in pre-infection memory, which suggested that pre-existing cross-reactive memory T cells had joined the SARS-CoV-2 response. Contracting CD4+ clones appeared mostly in the CM and EM memory subsets, whereas CD8+ clones were enriched in EMRA. Clones contracting from day 15 to 85 had balanced CD4/CD8 phenotypes, while a second wave expanding from day 15 to 37 was biased towards CD4+.

This clonotype has just a few counts. Which antigen it targets is not known. No per-base quality is available; no much larger clone lies one base away. Instrument used: Illumina NovaSeq 6000. cDNA libraries for TCRalpha and TCRbeta were prepared by 5'RACE using constant-segment primers, with sample barcodes and unique molecular identifiers added. RNA was extracted from every sample with Trizol reagent. Libraries were amplified in two PCR steps, with a second sample barcode and Illumina TruSeq adapters added in the second step. Sequencing of the libraries was done on an Illumina NovaSeq, producing 2 x 150 bp paired-end reads. As for the authors' bioinformatics: With migec v1.2.7, reads were demultiplexed and then collapsed into UMI-guided consensus sequences. Using mixcr v2.1.11, the UMI consensuses were aligned to TRA and TRB V and J templates and assembled into clonotypes. A clonotype was counted as expanded or contracted only when both edgeR and NoisET called the clonotype significant, with the noise models trained on biological replicates. For edgeR calls, a false discovery rate-adjusted p below 0.01 and a log2 fold-change threshold of 1 were applied. As an exploratory analysis of dynamics, max-normalized trajectories of the 1000 most abundant clonotypes were examined with PCA combined with hierarchical clustering. Separately sequenced CD4+ and CD8+ repertoires were used to assign the CD4 or CD8 phenotype of responding clones. The public reads were reanalyzed by TCRdb: fastp trimming at Q25, MiXCR alignment, in-frame beta chains only. Each CDR3 protein appears once, grouped with its most common genes and DNA. The V and J calls shown here were made by TCRdb, not taken from the authors' results. The sample includes some 100,000 distinct CDR3 sequences, with 8.5% to 14% observed a single time. 40% of the sample is held by the ten biggest clonotypes.

PBMCs were isolated by Ficoll-Paque density gradient centrifugation. CDR1 MGHRA and CDR2 YSYEKL are derived from the germline V gene. The CDR3 has 12 amino acids, counting the end cysteine and phenylalanine. Only CDR3 DNA is held: 36 bases, read in frame from base 1. Trimming costs V 2 bases and J 1 base, and their ends lie 2 bases apart. This chain joins TRBV4-1 to TRBJ1-1; the D gene lacks a confident call. The sample taken for sequencing was PBMCs or a T cell subset sorted from them (not recorded which). This clonotype was obtained from a man aged 18-30 years who had mild COVID-19 (a few samples of this study predate the infection). The sample titles of this study are shuffled in the database, so cell type and time point are left out; the donor was told from shared clones. The CDR3 here reads CASSQTNTEAFF. The nucleotide sequence is TGCGCCAGCAGCCAAACGAACACTGAAGCTTTCTTT.